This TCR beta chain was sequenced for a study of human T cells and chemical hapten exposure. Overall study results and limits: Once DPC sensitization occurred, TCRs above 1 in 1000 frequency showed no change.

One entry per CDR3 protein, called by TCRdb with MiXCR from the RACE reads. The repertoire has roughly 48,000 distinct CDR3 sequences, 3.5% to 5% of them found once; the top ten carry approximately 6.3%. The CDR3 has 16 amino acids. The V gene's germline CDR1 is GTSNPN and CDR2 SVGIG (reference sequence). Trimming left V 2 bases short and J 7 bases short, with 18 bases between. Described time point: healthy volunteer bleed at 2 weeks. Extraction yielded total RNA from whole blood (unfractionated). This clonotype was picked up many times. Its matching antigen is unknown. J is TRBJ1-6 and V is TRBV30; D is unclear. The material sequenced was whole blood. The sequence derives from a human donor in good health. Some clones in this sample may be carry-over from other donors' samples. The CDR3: CAWSLSFPGPNSPLHF. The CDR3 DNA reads TGTGCCTGGAGTCTGTCCTTCCCGGGCCCGAATTCACCCCTCCACTTT. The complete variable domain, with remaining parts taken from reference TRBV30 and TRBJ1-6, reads SQTIHQWPATLVQPVGSPLSLECTVEGTSNPNLYWYRQAAGRGLQLLFYSVGIGQISSEVPQNLSASRPQDRQFILSSKKLLLSDSGFYLCAWSLSFPGPNSPLHFGNGTRLTVT.